This T cell receptor beta chain derives from a study of monozygotic twins with inflammatory bowel disease (dated by TCRdb to between 2018 and 2020). A note on the overall study: A total of approximately 28 monozygotic twin pairs were included in the full study, comprising nine German pairs (four IBD-concordant, five IBD-discordant) and 19 IBD-discordant Danish pairs. The search for disease-associated traits relied mainly on comparing, within discordant pairs, IBD patients with their genetically identical healthy co-twins. Each individual had, on average, about 151 000 unique TCRalpha sequences and 181 000 unique TCRbeta sequences available for analysis. Beyond this particular receptor, the publication reports: Because patients were on differing immunosuppressive treatments, the repertoires may have picked up extra background noise and inter-individual variability. No single strong signal or clonotype linked to IBD turned up in the results, so the idea that one exists was not supported. The analysis was unable to tell different T cell subtypes apart. Concordant and discordant twins showed no difference in repertoire similarity, possibly because of limited statistical power. Compared with healthy twins, IBD patients shared fewer clonotypes with other individuals, and the difference was most pronounced in patients with signs of disease activity. IBD patients had lower TCRbeta repertoire diversity, measured by the inverse Simpson index, than their healthy co-twins.

The CDR3 has 16 amino acids, counting the end cysteine and phenylalanine. Only the protein sequence is given. CDR1 SGDLS and CDR2 YYNGEE were looked up in the germline V gene. A roughly 2.7 ml peripheral blood sample was drawn into PAXgene tubes per donor and stored at -80°C. Total RNA was isolated from whole blood with the PAXgene blood miRNA kit on an automated QIAcube, without T cell sorting. Peripheral blood from monozygotic twin pairs who were concordant or discordant for inflammatory bowel disease underwent deep TCRalpha and TCRbeta repertoire profiling using unique molecular barcoding. Smoking habits were recorded for all twin pairs, with individuals classified as current, former or never smokers. Receptors were amplified or captured by 5' RACE. The input for every TCR library was 3,500 to 4,000 ng of total RNA. For each sample, cDNA synthesis with SMARTScribe reverse transcriptase was split into eight separate reactions. Unique molecular identifiers containing a 6-nucleotide sample barcode were introduced through template switching during cDNA synthesis. Two nested PCRs of about 15 and 9 cycles amplified the TCRalpha and TCRbeta cDNA, and bead purification followed each PCR. Before amplification, the cDNA was treated with uracil DNA-glycosylase and purified using the QIAquick PCR purification kit. The second PCR added Illumina TruSeq-compatible adapters along with sample-specific barcodes. TapeStation and Qubit were used to check library quality and concentration, and around 4.7 ng of each library was pooled. Pooled libraries were sequenced on an Illumina HiSeq2500 single-index Rapid Run with 2 x 100 bp reads and custom sequencing primers. Under the source paper's analysis protocol: PCR and sequencing errors were corrected by UMI-based consensus assembly using MiGEC version 1.2.6. V(D)J alignment, clonotype assembly and CDR3 extraction were performed with MiXCR version 2.1.1. To normalise gene usage, clonotype sharing and MAIT/NKT TCR abundance, the analysis used the top 1000, 10 000 and 20 000 clonotypes per sample. Diversity was computed as the inverse Simpson index with the vegan R package after downsampling to 27 000 UMIs. Paired Mann-Whitney U tests were applied to discordant twin pairs, with Benjamini-Hochberg correction for multiple testing. TCRdb reprocessed the reads, and each CDR3 protein sequence is entered once, without DNA. TCRdb's processing, not the authors', yielded these V and J calls. This sample's table lists around 140,000 distinct CDR3 sequences. 2% to 2.5% of the sample is taken by the ten largest.

On this clonotype: The specificity of this receptor is unknown.

Source material: blood. The TCR was taken from a human donor with ulcerative colitis or Crohn's disease, or a healthy co-twin of an affected twin (not recorded which). Recombination joined TRBV9 with TRBJ2-7. CDR3 loop: CASSVVRQASSYEQYF.